The source of this TCR beta chain is a study of CD8 T cells in Susac syndrome. The patients with Susac syndrome were individuals who fulfilled the recently defined diagnostic criteria for disease that was either definite or probable. It was negative isolation that provided the CD8+ and CD4+ T cells, whereas TEMRA cells were enriched by FACS. The CDR3 is 13 residues long. V was clipped by 2 bases and J by 4 bases, with 8 bases between them. Reverse transcription of roughly 0.5 to 1 ug RNA was performed with random hexamers. Amplification of TCR beta CDR3 used immunoSEQ multiplex PCR across 54 Vbeta and 13 Jbeta. TCRdb re-derived calls from the immunoSEQ multiplex PCR reads in MiXCR, one entry per CDR3 protein. The sample records roughly 140,000 distinct CDR3 sequences, almost 96% being singletons.

Sequenced: CD4+ T cells from PBMCs. The chain links TRBV23-1 to TRBJ2-5; D is undetermined. TRBV23-1 has ORF status, its function being uncertain. This clonotype was obtained from a human donor with Susac syndrome. The CDR3 region has the DNA TGCGCCAGCAGTCAACCGTATCGAGAGACCCAGTACTTC. Encoded protein: CASSQPYRETQYF.